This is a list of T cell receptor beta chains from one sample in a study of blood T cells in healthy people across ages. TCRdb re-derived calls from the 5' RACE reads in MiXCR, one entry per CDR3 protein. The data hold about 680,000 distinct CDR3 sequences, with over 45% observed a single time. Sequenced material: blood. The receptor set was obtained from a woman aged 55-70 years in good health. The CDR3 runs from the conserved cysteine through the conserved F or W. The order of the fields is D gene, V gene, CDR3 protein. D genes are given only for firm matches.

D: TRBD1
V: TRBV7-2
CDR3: CASSLSPRDRGKSNQPQHF

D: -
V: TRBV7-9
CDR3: CASSPRPVHYGYTF

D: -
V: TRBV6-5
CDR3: CASSYGQPEGEQYF

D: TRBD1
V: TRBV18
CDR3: CASSPRTGQGEPYEQYF

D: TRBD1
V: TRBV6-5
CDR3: CASSYSGTGGETQYF

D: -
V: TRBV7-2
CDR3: CASSLRQDASYEQYF

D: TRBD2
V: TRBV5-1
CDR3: CASSPTSGRFSYNEQFF

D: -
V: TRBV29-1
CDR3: CSVEGTGNTGELFF

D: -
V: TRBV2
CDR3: CASSPDSYNEQFF

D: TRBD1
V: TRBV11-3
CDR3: CASSRDRGLTDTQYF

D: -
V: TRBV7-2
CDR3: CASSYGPNTEAFF

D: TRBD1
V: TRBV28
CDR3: CASSSDHGTGVSGANVLTF

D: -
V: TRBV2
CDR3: CASRARTVLAKNIQYF

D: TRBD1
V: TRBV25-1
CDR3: CASSDRGLSETQYF

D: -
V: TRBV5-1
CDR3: CASSLGDVLGGRNIQYF

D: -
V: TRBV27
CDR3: CASGLDRYSPLHF

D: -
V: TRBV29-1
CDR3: CSVEVRSYNEQFF

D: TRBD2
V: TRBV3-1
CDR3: CASSQRSSGGPYNEQFF

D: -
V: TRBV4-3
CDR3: CASSQGDGPDTQYF

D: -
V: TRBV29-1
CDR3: CSVQDTREGYTF

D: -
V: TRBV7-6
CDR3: CASSYLLGPNSPLHF

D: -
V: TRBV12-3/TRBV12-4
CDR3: CASSFTAYGYTF

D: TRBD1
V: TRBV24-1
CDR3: CATSDFRDRPFGEQFF

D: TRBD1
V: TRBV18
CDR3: CASSLDRVNYEQYF

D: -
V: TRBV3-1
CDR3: CASSQVRSGLSVKNIQYF

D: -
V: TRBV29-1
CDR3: CSVGLGPTQYF

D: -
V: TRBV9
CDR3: CASSVEHSSYEQYF

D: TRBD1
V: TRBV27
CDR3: CASSRTGLSNEKLFF

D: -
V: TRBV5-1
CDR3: CASSLVQLQGWNYGYTF

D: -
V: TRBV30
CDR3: CAWSDPSGANVLTF

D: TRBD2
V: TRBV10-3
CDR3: CAVAGVGTDTQYF

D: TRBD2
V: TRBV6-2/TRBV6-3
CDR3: CASSPNLAGAGDIQYF

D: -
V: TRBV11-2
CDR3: CASSLDSGRPTYEQYF

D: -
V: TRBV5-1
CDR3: CASSGYSGTEQFF

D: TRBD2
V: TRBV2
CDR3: CASGTAGVNEQFF

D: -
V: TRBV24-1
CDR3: CATSDSDRNQETQYF

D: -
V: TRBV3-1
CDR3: CASSQGIQAGGLFF

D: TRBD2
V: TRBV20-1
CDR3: CSGLLGGNIYNEQFF

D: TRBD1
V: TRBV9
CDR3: CASSPGQGAGGYTF

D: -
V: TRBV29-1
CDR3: CSVEDLNTEAFF

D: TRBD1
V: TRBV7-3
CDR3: CASSPGQGARSEQFF

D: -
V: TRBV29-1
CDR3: CSVHTGGTNTEAFF

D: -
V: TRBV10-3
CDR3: CAISDGSSPLHF

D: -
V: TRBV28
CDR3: CASGSSTDTQYF

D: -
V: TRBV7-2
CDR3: CASSPYRDEQYF